The 2 T cell receptor beta chains in this list originate from one sample, sequenced in a study of cytomegalovirus exposure and HLA in healthy donors. PCR used 60 Vbeta primers and 13 Jbeta primers. The table came from immunoSEQ multiplex PCR; TCRdb's copy has only in-frame clones and leaves some out. The table for this sample gives approximately 45,000 clones. Sequenced material: PBMCs. These receptors came from a middle-aged woman in good health and CMV-seronegative.

The chain has TRBV29-1 and TRBJ1-5, with a possible D match to TRBD1 (6 bases). The CDR3 totals 13 residues. Trimming removed 4 bases from V and 7 bases from J, with 14 bases in between. The germline CDR1 and CDR2 sequences are SQVTM and ANQGSEA. CDR3 coding DNA: TGCAGCGTTGTTTTGGGGGCTAGGCAGCCCCAGCATTTT. It specifies CSVVLGARQPQHF.

Its frequency marks this clone as medium-sized. This chain connects TRBV5-4 to TRBJ2-1, with 9 positions matching TRBD2. This CDR3 comprises 16 residues. The ends lost 4 bases at V and 3 bases at J; junction bases unmatched: 8. The germline CDR1 and CDR2 sequences are SGHNT and YYREEE (reference sequence). CDR3: CASSPGGAGGYNEQFF. Here the CDR3 DNA reads TGTGCCAGCAGCCCCGGGGGAGCGGGGGGCTACAATGAGCAGTTCTTC.